This TCR beta chain is from a study of cytomegalovirus exposure and HLA in healthy donors. Study-wide points: Published work reported that the classifier diagnosed cytomegalovirus status with high specificity and sensitivity. According to a later analysis, TCR clusters from the first cohort tended to co-occur in the 120 or so validation repertoires.

The germline V gene has CDR1 MNHEY and CDR2 SMNVEV (reference sequence). The V and J ends lost 5 bases and 4 bases respectively, with 9 bases between them. CDR3 length: 14 amino acids. TCRdb's table, derived via immunoSEQ multiplex PCR, lists solely in-frame clones and lacks some. The sample has over 150,000 clones, roughly 86% seen once. Points on this clone: Its antigen is as yet unknown.

The sequence was collected from a woman between 18 and 29 years old in good health and CMV-seropositive. Sequenced sample: PBMCs. J is TRBJ2-6 and V is TRBV27; D gene ambiguous. Here the CDR3 DNA reads TGTGCCAGCAGTCTCCTAACCGGGGCCAACGTCCTGACTTTC. It codes for CASSLLTGANVLTF.